This T cell receptor beta chain was sequenced in a study of Ad26.COV2.S vaccination and SARS-CoV-2 variants. Findings of the study overall: Researchers reported similar non-spike TCR breadth in vaccine and placebo recipients.

Germline V CDR1 and CDR2: MGHDK, SYGVNS. The V gene end was trimmed by 4 bases and the J gene end by 3 bases; junction bases not matched to a gene: 5. This CDR3 comprises 14 residues. Treatment given: 19 received Ad26.COV2.S at low or high dose, single or two shots; roughly five received placebo; per-sample allocation not given. Following the first vaccine or placebo injection, samples were taken on day 63. The data were produced by immunoSEQ multiplex PCR, yet TCRdb's version contains in-frame clones alone and is incomplete. The sample includes a few hundred thousand clones, roughly 88% seen only once; the top ten take about 3.5%. Points on this clone: The antigen is not known.

This specimen was peripheral blood, taken in a trial of Ad26.COV2.S vaccine versus placebo. This clonotype originated in a person between 18 and 65 years old who received the Ad26.COV2.S COVID-19 vaccine or a placebo. The chain employs TRBV25-1 and TRBJ1-2; the match to TRBD1 covers 7 bases. Written as DNA, the CDR3 is TGTGCCAGCAGTGCCCTACAGGGGCACTATGGCTACACCTTC. It yields the protein CASSALQGHYGYTF.